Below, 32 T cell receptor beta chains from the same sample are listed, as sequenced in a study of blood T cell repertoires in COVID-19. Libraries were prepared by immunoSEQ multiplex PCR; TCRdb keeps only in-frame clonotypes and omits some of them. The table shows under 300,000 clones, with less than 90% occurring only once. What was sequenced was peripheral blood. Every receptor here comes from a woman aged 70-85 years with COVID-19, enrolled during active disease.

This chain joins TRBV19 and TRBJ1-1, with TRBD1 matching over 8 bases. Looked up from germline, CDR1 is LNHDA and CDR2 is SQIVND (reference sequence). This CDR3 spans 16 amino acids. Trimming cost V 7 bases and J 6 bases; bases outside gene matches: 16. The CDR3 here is CASIPGMDREIPEAFF. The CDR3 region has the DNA TGTGCCAGTATCCCGGGGATGGACAGGGAGATACCTGAAGCTTTCTTT. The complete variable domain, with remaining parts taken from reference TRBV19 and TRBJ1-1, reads DGGITQSPKYLFRKEGQNVTLSCEQNLNHDAMYWYRQDPGQGLRLIYYSQIVNDFQKGDIAEGYSVSREKKESFPLTVTSAQKNPTAFYLCASIPGMDREIPEAFFGQGTRLTVV.

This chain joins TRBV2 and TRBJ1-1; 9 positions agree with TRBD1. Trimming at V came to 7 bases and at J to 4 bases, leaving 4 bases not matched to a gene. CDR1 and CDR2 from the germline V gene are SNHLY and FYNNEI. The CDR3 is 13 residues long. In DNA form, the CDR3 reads TGTGCCAGCAAGAGACAGGGGGTCACTGAAGCTTTCTTT. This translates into CASKRQGVTEAFF.

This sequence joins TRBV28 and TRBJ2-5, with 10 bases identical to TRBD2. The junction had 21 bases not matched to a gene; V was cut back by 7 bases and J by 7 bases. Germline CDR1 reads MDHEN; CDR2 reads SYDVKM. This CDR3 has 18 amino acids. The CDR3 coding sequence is TGTGCCAGCACCCCGGGGCTAGCGGGGGCGAAATACAAGAGGACCCAGTACTTC. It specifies CASTPGLAGAKYKRTQYF. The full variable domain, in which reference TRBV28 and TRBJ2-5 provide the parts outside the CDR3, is DVKVTQSSRYLVKRTGEKVFLECVQDMDHENMFWYRQDPGLGLRLIYFSYDVKMKEKGDIPEGYSVSREKKERFSLILESASTNQTSMYLCASTPGLAGAKYKRTQYFGPGTRLLVL.

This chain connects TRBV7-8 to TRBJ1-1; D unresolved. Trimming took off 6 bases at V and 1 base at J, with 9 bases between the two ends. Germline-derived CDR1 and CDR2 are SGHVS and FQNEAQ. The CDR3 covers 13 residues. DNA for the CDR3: TGTGCCAGCAGTCGTCAGGAGAACACTGAAGCTTTCTTT. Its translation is CASSRQENTEAFF.

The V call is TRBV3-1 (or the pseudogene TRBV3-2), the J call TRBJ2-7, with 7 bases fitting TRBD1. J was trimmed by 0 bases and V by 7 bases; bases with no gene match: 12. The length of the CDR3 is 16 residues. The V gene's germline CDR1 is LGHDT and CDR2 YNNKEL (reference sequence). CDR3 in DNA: TGTGCCAGCACCGCGAGAGGGGGCGCGGGCTCCTACGAGCAGTACTTC. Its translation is CASTARGGAGSYEQYF.

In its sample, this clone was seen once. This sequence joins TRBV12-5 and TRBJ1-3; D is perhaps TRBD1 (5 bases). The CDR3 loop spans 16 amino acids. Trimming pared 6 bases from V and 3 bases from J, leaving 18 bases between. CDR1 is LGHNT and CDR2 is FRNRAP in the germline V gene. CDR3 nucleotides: TGTGCTAGTGGCCACCCTGACAGTTTATTTGGAAACACCATATATTTT. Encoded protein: CASGHPDSLFGNTIYF. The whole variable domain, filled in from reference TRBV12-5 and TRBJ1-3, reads DARVTQTPRHKVTEMGQEVTMRCQPILGHNTVFWYRQTMMQGLELLAYFRNRAPLDDSGMPKDRFSAEMPDATLATLKIQPSEPRDSAVYFCASGHPDSLFGNTIYFGEGSWLTVV.

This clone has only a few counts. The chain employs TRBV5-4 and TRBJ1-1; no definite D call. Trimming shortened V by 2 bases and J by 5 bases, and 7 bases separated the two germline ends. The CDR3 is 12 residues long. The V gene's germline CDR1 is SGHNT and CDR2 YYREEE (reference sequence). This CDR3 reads CASSFMRTEAFF. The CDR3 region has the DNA TGTGCCAGCAGCTTTATGAGGACTGAAGCTTTCTTT.

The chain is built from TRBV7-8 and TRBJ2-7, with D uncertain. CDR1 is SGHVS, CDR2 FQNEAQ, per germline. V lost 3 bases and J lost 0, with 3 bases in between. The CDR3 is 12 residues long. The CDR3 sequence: CASSFHSYEQYF. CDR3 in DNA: TGTGCCAGCAGCTTCCACTCCTACGAGCAGTACTTC.

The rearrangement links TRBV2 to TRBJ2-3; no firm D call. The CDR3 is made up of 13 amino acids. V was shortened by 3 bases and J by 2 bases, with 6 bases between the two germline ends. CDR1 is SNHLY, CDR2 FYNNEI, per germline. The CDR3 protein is CASSELDTDTQYF. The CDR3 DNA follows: TGTGCCAGCAGTGAGTTAGACACAGATACGCAGTATTTT.

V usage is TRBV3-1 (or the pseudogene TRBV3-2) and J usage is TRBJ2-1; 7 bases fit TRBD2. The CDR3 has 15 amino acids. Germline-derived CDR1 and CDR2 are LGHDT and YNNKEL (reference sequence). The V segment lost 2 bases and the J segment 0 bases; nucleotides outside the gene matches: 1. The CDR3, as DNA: TGTGCCAGCAGCCAAACGGGGGGCTCCTACAATGAGCAGTTCTTC. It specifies CASSQTGGSYNEQFF.

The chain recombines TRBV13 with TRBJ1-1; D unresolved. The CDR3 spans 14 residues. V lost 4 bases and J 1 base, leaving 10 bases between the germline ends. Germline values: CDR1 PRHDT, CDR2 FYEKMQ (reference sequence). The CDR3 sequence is CASSSPRGNTEAFF. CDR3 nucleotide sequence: TGTGCCAGCAGCTCCCCTCGGGGGAACACTGAAGCTTTCTTT.

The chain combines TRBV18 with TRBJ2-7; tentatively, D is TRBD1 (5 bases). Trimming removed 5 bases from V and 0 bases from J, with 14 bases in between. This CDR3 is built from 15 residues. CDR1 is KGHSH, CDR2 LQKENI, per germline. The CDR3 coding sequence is TGTGCCAGCTCAGTAGGGGTACCTACCTCCTACGAGCAGTACTTC. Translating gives CASSVGVPTSYEQYF.

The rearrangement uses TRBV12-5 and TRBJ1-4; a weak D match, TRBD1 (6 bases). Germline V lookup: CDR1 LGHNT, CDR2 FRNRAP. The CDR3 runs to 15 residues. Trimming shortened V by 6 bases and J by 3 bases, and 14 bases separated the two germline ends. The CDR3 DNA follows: TGTGCTAGTGGCTCCCGGGACACAGCTAATGAAAAACTGTTTTTT. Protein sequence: CASGSRDTANEKLFF.

The CDR3 is CAWGGGPSGNTIYF. DNA for the CDR3: TGTGCCTGGGGGGGTGGGCCCTCTGGAAACACCATATATTTT. V and J are TRBV30 and TRBJ1-3; TRBD1 is a possible D gene (5 bases). In germline, CDR1 is GTSNPN, CDR2 SVGIG (reference sequence). Trimming shortened V by 5 bases and J by 0 bases, and 11 bases separated the two germline ends. CDR3 length: 14 amino acids.

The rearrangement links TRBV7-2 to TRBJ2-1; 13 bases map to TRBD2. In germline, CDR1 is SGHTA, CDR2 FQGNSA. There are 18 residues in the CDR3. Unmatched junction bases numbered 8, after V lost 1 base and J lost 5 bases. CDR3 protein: CASSLVETSGGLNNEQFF. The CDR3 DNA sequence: TGTGCCAGCAGCTTAGTGGAGACTAGCGGGGGGTTAAACAATGAGCAGTTCTTC. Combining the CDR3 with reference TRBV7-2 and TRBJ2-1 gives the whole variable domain GAGVSQSPSNKVTEKGKDVELRCDPISGHTALYWYRQSLGQGLEFLIYFQGNSAPDKSGLPSDRFSAERTGGSVSTLTIQRTQQEDSAVYLCASSLVETSGGLNNEQFFGPGTRLTVL.

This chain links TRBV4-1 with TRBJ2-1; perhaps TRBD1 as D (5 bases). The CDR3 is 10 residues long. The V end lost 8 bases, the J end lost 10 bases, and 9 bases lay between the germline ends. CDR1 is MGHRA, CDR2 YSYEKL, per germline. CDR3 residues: CASGGAEQFF. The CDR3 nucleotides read TGCGCCAGCGGTGGGGCGGAGCAGTTCTTC.

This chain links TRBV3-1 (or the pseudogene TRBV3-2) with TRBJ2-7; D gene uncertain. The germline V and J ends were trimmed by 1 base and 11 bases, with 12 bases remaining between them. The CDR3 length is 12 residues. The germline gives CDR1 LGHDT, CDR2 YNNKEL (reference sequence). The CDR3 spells CASSQAMSVKYF. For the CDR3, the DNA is TGTGCCAGCAGCCAAGCGATGTCGGTCAAGTACTTC.

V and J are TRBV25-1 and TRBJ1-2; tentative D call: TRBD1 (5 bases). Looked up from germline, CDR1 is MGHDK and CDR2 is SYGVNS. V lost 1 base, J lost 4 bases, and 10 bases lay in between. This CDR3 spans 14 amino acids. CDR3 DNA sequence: TGTGCCAGCAGTGAATTAGGGGCCCCCTATGGCTACACCTTC. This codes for CASSELGAPYGYTF.

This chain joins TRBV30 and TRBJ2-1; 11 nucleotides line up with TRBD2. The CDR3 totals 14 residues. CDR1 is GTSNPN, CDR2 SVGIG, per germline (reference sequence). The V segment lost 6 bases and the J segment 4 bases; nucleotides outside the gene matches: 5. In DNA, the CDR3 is TGTGCCTGCCTGACTAGCGGGAAATACAATGAGCAGTTCTTC. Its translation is CACLTSGKYNEQFF.

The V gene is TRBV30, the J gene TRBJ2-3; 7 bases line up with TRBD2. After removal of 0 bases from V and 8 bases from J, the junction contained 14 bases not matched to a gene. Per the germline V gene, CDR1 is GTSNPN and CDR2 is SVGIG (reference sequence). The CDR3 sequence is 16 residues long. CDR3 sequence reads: CAWSVVLASPLGTQYF. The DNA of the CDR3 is TGTGCCTGGAGTGTAGTACTAGCGTCTCCCCTCGGTACGCAGTATTTT.

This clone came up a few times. The CDR3 here is CASSGTGLSPLHF. DNA of the CDR3: TGCGCCAGCAGTGGGACAGGACTTTCACCCCTCCACTTT. The chain recombines TRBV10-1 with TRBJ1-6; 7 bases line up with TRBD1. Germline CDR1 reads WNHNN; CDR2 reads SYGVQD (reference sequence). The length of the CDR3 is 13 residues. The ends lost 4 bases at V and 9 bases at J; junction bases unmatched: 3.

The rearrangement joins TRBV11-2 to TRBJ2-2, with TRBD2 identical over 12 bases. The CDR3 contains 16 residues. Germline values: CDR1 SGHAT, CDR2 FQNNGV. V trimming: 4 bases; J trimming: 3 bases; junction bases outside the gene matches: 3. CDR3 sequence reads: CASSYGLAGYTGELFF. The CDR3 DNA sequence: TGTGCCAGCAGCTACGGACTAGCGGGGTACACCGGGGAGCTGTTTTTT.

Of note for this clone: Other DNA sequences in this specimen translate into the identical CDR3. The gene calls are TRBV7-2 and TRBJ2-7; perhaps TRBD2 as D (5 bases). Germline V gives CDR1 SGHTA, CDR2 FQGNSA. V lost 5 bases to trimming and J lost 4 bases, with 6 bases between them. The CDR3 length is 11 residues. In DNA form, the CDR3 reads TGTGCCAGCAGCAGAGGGTACGAGCAGTACTTC. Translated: CASSRGYEQYF.

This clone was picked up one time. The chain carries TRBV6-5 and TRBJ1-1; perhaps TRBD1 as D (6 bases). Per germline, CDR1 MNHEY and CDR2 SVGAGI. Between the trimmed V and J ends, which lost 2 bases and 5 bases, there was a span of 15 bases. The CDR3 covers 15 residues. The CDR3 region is CASSYGPRGQTEAFF. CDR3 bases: TGTGCCAGCAGTTACGGCCCACGCGGACAGACTGAAGCTTTCTTT.

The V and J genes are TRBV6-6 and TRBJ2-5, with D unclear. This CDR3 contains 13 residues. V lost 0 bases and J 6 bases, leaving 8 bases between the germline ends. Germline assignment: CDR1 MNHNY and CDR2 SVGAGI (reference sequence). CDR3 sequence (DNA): TGTGCCAGCAGTTACTCTACGCGGAAGACCCAGTACTTC. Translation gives CASSYSTRKTQYF.

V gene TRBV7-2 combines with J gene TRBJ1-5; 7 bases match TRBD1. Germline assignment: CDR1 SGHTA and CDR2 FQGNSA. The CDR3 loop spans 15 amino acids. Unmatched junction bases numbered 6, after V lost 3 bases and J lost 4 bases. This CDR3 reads CASSLAGGINQPQHF. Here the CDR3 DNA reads TGTGCCAGCAGCTTGGCAGGGGGTATTAATCAGCCCCAGCATTTT.

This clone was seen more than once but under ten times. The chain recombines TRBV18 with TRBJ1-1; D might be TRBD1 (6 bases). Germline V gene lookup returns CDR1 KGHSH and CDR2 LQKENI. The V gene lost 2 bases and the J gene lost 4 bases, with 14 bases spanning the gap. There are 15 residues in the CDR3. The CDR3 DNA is TGTGCCAGCTCACCATCGGATGGGGGGGCCACTGAAGCTTTCTTT. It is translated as CASSPSDGGATEAFF.

CDR3 sequence: CATSPGGGLGSDTQYF. In DNA form, the CDR3 reads TGTGCCACCAGTCCTGGCGGGGGGCTTGGCTCAGATACGCAGTATTTT. The rearrangement joins TRBV24-1 to TRBJ2-3; TRBD2 agrees at 8 bases. Per germline, CDR1 KGHDR and CDR2 SFDVKD. V was clipped by 6 bases and J by 4 bases; unmatched bases: 11. CDR3 size: 16 residues.

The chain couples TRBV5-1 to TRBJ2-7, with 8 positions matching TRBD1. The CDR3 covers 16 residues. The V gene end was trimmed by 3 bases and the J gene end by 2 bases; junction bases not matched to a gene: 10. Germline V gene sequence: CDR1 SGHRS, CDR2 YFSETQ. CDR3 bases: TGCGCCAGCAGCTCCTTCGACAGGGGTGGAGCCTACGAGCAGTACTTC. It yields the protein CASSSFDRGGAYEQYF.

The CDR3 nucleotides read TGCGCCACTTCGCTCGGGGGGACCGGGGAGCTGTTTTTT. It translates to CATSLGGTGELFF. This chain joins TRBV10-1 and TRBJ2-2; 7 positions agree with TRBD2. Germline CDR1 and CDR2: WNHNN and SYGVQD (reference sequence). There are 13 residues in the CDR3. Trimming took 10 bases from V and 5 from J; bases not matched to a gene: 7.

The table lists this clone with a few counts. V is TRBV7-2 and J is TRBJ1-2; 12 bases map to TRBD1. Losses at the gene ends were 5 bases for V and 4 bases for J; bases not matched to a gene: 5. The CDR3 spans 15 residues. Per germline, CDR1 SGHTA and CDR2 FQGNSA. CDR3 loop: CASSSGTGGAYGYTF. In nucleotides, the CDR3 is TGTGCCAGCAGCAGCGGGACAGGGGGCGCCTATGGCTACACCTTC.

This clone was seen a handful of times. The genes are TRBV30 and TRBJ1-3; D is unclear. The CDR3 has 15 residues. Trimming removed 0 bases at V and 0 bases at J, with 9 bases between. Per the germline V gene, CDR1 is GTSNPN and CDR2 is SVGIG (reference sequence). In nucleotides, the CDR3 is TGTGCCTGGAGTGTACGAGGCTTCTCTGGAAACACCATATATTTT. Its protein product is CAWSVRGFSGNTIYF.